The sequence of this TCR beta chain was determined in a study of T cells in Graves' hyperthyroidism and ophthalmopathy. The CDR3 spans 13 residues. The V end lost 6 bases, the J end lost 2 bases, and 7 bases lay between the germline ends. Amplified TCR beta CDR3 regions derived from RNA transcripts. TCR CDR3 regions were first amplified by RT-PCR with HTBI primers. TCRdb reanalysed the multiplex PCR reads using MiXCR and keeps one entry per CDR3 protein. The data show about 560,000 distinct CDR3 sequences, 16% seen once. This clonotype was seen more than once but under ten times. The V gene is TRBV12-3 or TRBV12-4, the J gene TRBJ2-2; D is uncertain. Sequenced material: blood. The clonotype was recovered from a woman aged 18 to 35 with Graves' hyperthyroidism. The CDR3 spells CASSVRNTGELFF. CDR3 nucleotides: TGTGCCAGCAGCGTCAGAAACACCGGGGAGCTGTTTTTT.